This T cell receptor beta chain was identified during a study of blood T cell repertoires in COVID-19. Profiling relied on immunoSEQ multiplex PCR, and the TCRdb table lists in-frame clones only, not all of them. Among some 350,000 clones, about 88% were seen once, and the ten largest hold 3%. V was pared by 0 bases and J by 2 bases, with 1 base of the junction left unmatched. This CDR3 has 15 residues. From germline, CDR1 is SGHRS and CDR2 YFSETQ. Those enrolled, adults aged roughly 18 to 95 years, came from around 24 US areas. Participants reported their clinical history, and cohort assignment relied on those reports. Resolution of symptoms, clearance, or two negative PCRs was present in recovered Cohort 3 donors.

Sequencing used PBMCs or T cells enriched from blood (not recorded which). The rearrangement links TRBV5-1 to TRBJ1-1; TRBD1 agrees at 10 bases. The clonotype was recovered from a woman in her thirties who had recovered from COVID-19. The CDR3 loop is CASSLGQGANTEAFF. CDR3 bases: TGCGCCAGCAGCTTGGGACAGGGGGCTAACACTGAAGCTTTCTTT.